The entry below describes one T cell receptor beta chain. The assay was immunoSEQ multiplex PCR, and TCRdb's table has in-frame clones only and misses some. Counted here are around 30,000 clones, roughly 74% occurring once; the ten biggest clones make up roughly 0.3%. The length of the CDR3 is 17 residues. CDR1 and CDR2 from the germline V gene are MNHEY and SMNVEV (reference sequence). V lost 7 bases, J lost 0 bases, and 19 bases lay in between. This sample is drawn from a study of STAT5B mutations in CD4+ large granular lymphocyte leukemia. The chain is built from TRBV27 and TRBJ1-3; no clear D gene. The receptor comes from a human donor in good health. Sequencing was carried out using CD4+ T cells from blood buffy coats. This chain's CDR3 is CASTSADPGRSGNTIYF. The CDR3 region has the DNA TGTGCCAGCACCTCGGCCGACCCAGGACGCTCTGGAAACACCATATATTTT.